This T cell receptor beta chain is drawn from a study of OX40 agonist ivuxolimab in advanced cancers. Sequenced by immunoSEQ multiplex PCR; TCRdb stores in-frame clones only, minus some. The repertoire consists of about 81,000 clones, with approximately 90% occurring once and the leading ten covering 0.45% to 0.55%. CDR1 and CDR2 from the germline V gene are MNHEY and SMNVEV (reference sequence). This CDR3 is 16 amino acids long. V shed 5 bases and J shed 1 base, with 16 bases lying between them. The rearrangement links TRBV27 to TRBJ2-3; D is ambiguous. The sequences come from CD4+ or CD8+ T cells sorted from blood, collected in a trial of the OX40 agonist ivuxolimab. The clonotype originates from an adult with an advanced solid tumor such as melanoma, head and neck, liver or kidney cancer. The CDR3 reads CASSKYAAVGTDTQYF. The CDR3 region has the DNA TGTGCCAGCAGTAAGTACGCCGCCGTGGGCACAGATACGCAGTATTTT.